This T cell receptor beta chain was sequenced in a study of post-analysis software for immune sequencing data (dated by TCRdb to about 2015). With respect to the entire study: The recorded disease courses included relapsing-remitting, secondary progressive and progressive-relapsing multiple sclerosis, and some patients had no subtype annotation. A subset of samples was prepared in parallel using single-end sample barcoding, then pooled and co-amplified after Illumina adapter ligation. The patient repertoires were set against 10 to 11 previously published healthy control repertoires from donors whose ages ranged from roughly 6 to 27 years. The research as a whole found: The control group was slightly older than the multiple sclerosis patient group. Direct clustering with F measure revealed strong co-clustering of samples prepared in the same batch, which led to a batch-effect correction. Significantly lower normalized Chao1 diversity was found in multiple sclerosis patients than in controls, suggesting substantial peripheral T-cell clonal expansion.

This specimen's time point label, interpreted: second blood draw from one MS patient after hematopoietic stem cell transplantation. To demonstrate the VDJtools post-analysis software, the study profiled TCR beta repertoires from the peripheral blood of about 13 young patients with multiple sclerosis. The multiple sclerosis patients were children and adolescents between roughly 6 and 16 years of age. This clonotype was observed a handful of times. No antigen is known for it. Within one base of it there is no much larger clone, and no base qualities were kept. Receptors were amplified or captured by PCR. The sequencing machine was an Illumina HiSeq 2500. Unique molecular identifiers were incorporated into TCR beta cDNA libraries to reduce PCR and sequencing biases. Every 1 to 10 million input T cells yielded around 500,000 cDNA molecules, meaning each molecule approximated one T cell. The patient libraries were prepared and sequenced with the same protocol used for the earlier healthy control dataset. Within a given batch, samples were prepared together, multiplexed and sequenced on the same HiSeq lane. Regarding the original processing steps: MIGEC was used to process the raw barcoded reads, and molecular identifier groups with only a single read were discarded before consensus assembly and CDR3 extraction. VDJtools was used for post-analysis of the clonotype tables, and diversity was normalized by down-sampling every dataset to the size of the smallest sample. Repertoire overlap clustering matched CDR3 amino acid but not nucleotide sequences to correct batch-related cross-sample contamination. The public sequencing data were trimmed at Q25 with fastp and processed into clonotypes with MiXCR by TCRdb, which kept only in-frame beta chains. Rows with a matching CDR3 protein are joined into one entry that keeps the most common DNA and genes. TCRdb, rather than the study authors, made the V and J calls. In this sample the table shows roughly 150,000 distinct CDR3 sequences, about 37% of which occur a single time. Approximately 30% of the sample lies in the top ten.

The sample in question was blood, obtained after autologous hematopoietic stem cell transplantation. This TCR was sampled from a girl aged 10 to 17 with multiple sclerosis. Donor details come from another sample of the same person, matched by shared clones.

The sequenced DNA: TGCAGTGCTTTCCGGACTAGCGCCACAGATACGCAGTATTTT. Translated, this is CSAFRTSATDTQYF. This sequence uses TRBV20-1 and TRBJ2-3, with TRBD2 matching 9 junction bases. Counted from cysteine to phenylalanine, this CDR3 has 14 amino acids. Kept here is only the CDR3 DNA, which spans 42 bases and is read in frame from base 1. V is trimmed back by 5 bases and J by 2 bases, and the junction contains 5 bases that no gene match accounts for. CDR1 DFQATT and CDR2 SNEGSKA were looked up in the germline V gene (reference sequence).